The rows below give T cell receptor beta chains drawn from one sample of a study of vaccination and CD4 T cells after COVID-19. TCRdb reprocessed the PCR reads with MiXCR, giving one entry per CDR3 protein. The profile shows thousands of distinct CDR3 sequences, under 60% of them singletons. The antigens for these receptors are not known. The sequencing input was CD4+ T cells from blood, cultured in vitro. These receptor sequences come from a human donor in good health. CDR3s leave out the opening cysteine and the closing phenylalanine or tryptophan. The order of the fields is CDR3 protein, clone size, V gene, CDR3 length, D gene, J gene. The D gene is left open where the match is weak. Clone size is not always given. Where it is, it says once, few, many or a class for expanded clones.

ASCLRTGDGYT | few | TRBV25-1 | 11 | TRBD1 | TRBJ1-2
ASSLVSSEQY | . | TRBV7-8 | 10 | . | TRBJ2-7
ASSLEPTWAYEQY | . | TRBV5-1 | 13 | . | TRBJ2-7
ASSYPTRGASQNNQPQH | . | TRBV6-5 | 17 | TRBD1 | TRBJ1-5
ASSLAGSRYEQY | . | TRBV7-9 | 12 | . | TRBJ2-7
SARDRRSYTGELF | . | TRBV20-1 | 13 | . | TRBJ2-2
SATSQRGRDRGYT | few | TRBV20-1 | 13 | . | TRBJ1-2
ASSLQGASGNTIY | . | TRBV7-2 | 13 | . | TRBJ1-3
ASSRGSISGANVLT | . | TRBV19 | 14 | . | TRBJ2-6
ASSDSGDSGYT | . | TRBV6-4 | 11 | TRBD1 | TRBJ1-2
ASSIIAGGDNEQF | . | TRBV19 | 13 | TRBD2 | TRBJ2-1
AAGQSYEQY | . | TRBV6-2/TRBV6-3 | 9 | . | TRBJ2-7
SATGEGTGELF | . | TRBV20-1 | 11 | . | TRBJ2-2
ASSLAVATAYEQY | . | TRBV7-9 | 13 | . | TRBJ2-7
ASSLRSSNYGYT | . | TRBV7-8 | 12 | . | TRBJ1-2
ASSYTNTEAF | few | TRBV12-3/TRBV12-4 | 10 | . | TRBJ1-1
SAIQGYYGYT | . | TRBV20-1 | 10 | . | TRBJ1-2
ASSLGGQGPQGYT | few | TRBV7-2 | 13 | TRBD1 | TRBJ1-2
SAIRQGGKEQY | once | TRBV20-1 | 11 | TRBD1 | TRBJ2-7
ASSLNRGEGYGYT | . | TRBV7-2 | 13 | TRBD1 | TRBJ1-2
SARETGLGEKLF | once | TRBV20-1 | 12 | . | TRBJ1-4
ASSFSPNRGNSPLH | . | TRBV9 | 14 | TRBD1 | TRBJ1-6
ASSIDRDGTQH | . | TRBV19 | 11 | . | TRBJ1-5
ASSATGADNSPLH | . | TRBV6-1 | 13 | TRBD1 | TRBJ1-6
ASSNSVIWPGQGSNQPQH | . | TRBV19 | 18 | TRBD1 | TRBJ1-5
ASSQEPRPATNEKLF | . | TRBV4-1 | 15 | . | TRBJ1-4
ASSLFVIPGDSSRHEQY | . | TRBV12-3/TRBV12-4 | 17 | . | TRBJ2-7
APKKQGGGGQF | . | TRBV21-1 | 11 | . | TRBJ2-1
ANPSPRGDTQY | . | TRBV19 | 11 | . | TRBJ2-3
ASSLVAGEPEAF | . | TRBV5-1 | 12 | . | TRBJ1-1
ASSPLPGVETQY | . | TRBV18 | 12 | . | TRBJ2-5
ASSYRGPQEKLF | . | TRBV21-1 | 12 | . | TRBJ1-4
ASSADSFNQPQH | . | TRBV19 | 12 | . | TRBJ1-5
ASRIRTGADGYT | . | TRBV12-3/TRBV12-4 | 12 | TRBD1 | TRBJ1-2
ATNGQGRFGRTEAF | once | TRBV24-1 | 14 | TRBD1 | TRBJ1-1
ASSPDTNSNQPQH | few | TRBV6-4 | 13 | . | TRBJ1-5
ASTTGGGGQPQH | . | TRBV28 | 12 | TRBD1 | TRBJ1-5
ASTPSAGYNEQF | . | TRBV12-3/TRBV12-4 | 12 | . | TRBJ2-1
SARDLQGIEASYNSPLH | . | TRBV20-1 | 17 | . | TRBJ1-6
ATSLGANTGELF | few | TRBV24-1 | 12 | . | TRBJ2-2
ASSEKRDEQY | once | TRBV2 | 10 | . | TRBJ2-7
ASSLKQGSVGYT | few | TRBV6-5 | 12 | . | TRBJ1-2
ASRQSTGVAAEAF | few | TRBV6-2/TRBV6-3 | 13 | TRBD1 | TRBJ1-1
ASRLGGPAEAF | . | TRBV6-1 | 11 | TRBD1 | TRBJ1-1
ASNNGATGGGQPQH | . | TRBV6-1 | 14 | . | TRBJ1-5
ASSGSGGDREQY | . | TRBV12-3/TRBV12-4 | 12 | TRBD2 | TRBJ2-7
ASRQPGQTNYGYT | . | TRBV6-1 | 13 | . | TRBJ1-2
ASSLEGAVTGELF | . | TRBV27 | 13 | . | TRBJ2-2
SATTGRSAGELF | . | TRBV20-1 | 12 | . | TRBJ2-2
ASREGGGVYQPQH | few | TRBV6-1 | 13 | . | TRBJ1-5
ASSLGEMTYGYT | . | TRBV5-1 | 12 | . | TRBJ1-2
ASSPMGGESGEQY | . | TRBV2 | 13 | . | TRBJ2-7
SARGGQTALGGYT | . | TRBV20-1 | 13 | . | TRBJ1-2